Shown below are 27 T cell receptor beta chains from a single sample sequenced in a study of blood T cells in healthy people across ages. The second PCR ran about 6 to 12 cycles with a sample-barcoded 5' primer and J-beta primers. Via MiXCR, TCRdb re-called the 5' RACE reads, giving one row per CDR3 protein. This sample yields hundreds of thousands of distinct CDR3 sequences, of which roughly 20% are seen a single time; about 20% belongs to the top ten. The sequencing sample was made of blood. Source of these receptors: a man in his 70s in good health.

This clonotype occurred a few times. The chain links TRBV6-2 or TRBV6-3 to TRBJ2-5, with D perhaps being TRBD1 or TRBD2 (5 bases each). The CDR3 loop spans 15 amino acids. Germline CDR1 and CDR2: MNHEY and SVGEGT. The V end lost 2 bases, the J end lost 9 bases, and 19 bases lay between the germline ends. DNA of the CDR3: TGTGCCAGCAGTTACATGGGAAAGGGACCGGTGGCCCAGTACTTC. Amino acid sequence: CASSYMGKGPVAQYF.

The sample holds a few counts of this clonotype. The rearrangement uses TRBV5-1 and TRBJ2-3; no clear D gene. The V and J ends lost 5 bases and 0 bases respectively, with 13 bases between them. Germline V gives CDR1 SGHRS, CDR2 YFSETQ. This CDR3 spans 15 amino acids. The CDR3 DNA reads TGCGCCAGCAGTTTTCGGCTTGCGAGCACAGATACGCAGTATTTT. Translating it yields CASSFRLASTDTQYF.

DNA for the CDR3: TGTGCCAGCACATTGGGGGCTGAATGGGGGGAAAAACTGTTTTTT. Amino acid sequence: CASTLGAEWGEKLFF. The V gene is TRBV3-1, the J gene TRBJ1-4, with D perhaps matching TRBD1 (6 bases). V was clipped by 7 bases and J by 8 bases, with 20 bases between them. This CDR3 comprises 15 residues. Per the germline V gene, CDR1 is LGHDT and CDR2 is YNNKEL (reference sequence).

The genes are TRBV29-1 and TRBJ2-2, with a possible D match to TRBD1 (5 bases). Trimming removed 6 bases at V and 0 bases at J, with 11 bases between. CDR3 length: 14 residues. Germline assignment: CDR1 SQVTM and CDR2 ANQGSEA. As DNA, the CDR3 is TGCAGCGTACGACAGTCTACGAACACCGGGGAGCTGTTTTTT. It encodes CSVRQSTNTGELFF.

The genes are TRBV9 and TRBJ2-2; 7 nucleotides line up with TRBD2. This CDR3 has 17 residues. V gave up 2 bases and J gave up 6 bases; unmatched junction bases: 13. The V gene's germline CDR1 is SGDLS and CDR2 YYNGEE. DNA for the CDR3: TGTGCCAGCAGCGTTAGGGCGGGAGAAGTTTATGCCGGGGAGCTGTTTTTT. Translating gives CASSVRAGEVYAGELFF. The whole variable domain, filled in from reference TRBV9 and TRBJ2-2, reads DSGVTQTPKHLITATGQRVTLRCSPRSGDLSVYWYQQSLDQGLQFLIQYYNGEERAKGNILERFSAQQFPDLHSELNLSSLELGDSALYFCASSVRAGEVYAGELFFGEGSRLTVL.

This clonotype has just one count. V is TRBV3-1 and J is TRBJ2-3; 8 positions agree with TRBD2. CDR1 is LGHDT and CDR2 is YNNKEL in the germline V gene (reference sequence). The CDR3 loop spans 16 amino acids. J gave up 1 base and V 0 bases, and 3 bases lay outside the gene matches. The CDR3 reads CASSQDQRGRTDTQYF. The CDR3 nucleotides read TGTGCCAGCAGCCAAGACCAGCGGGGGCGCACAGATACGCAGTATTTT.

This clonotype was counted only a few times. The chain carries TRBV28 and TRBJ1-1; no reliable D call. The CDR3 sequence is 10 residues long. The germline V gene encodes CDR1 MDHEN and CDR2 SYDVKM. The CDR3 coding sequence is TGTGCGACACAGAACACTGAAGCTTTCTTT. This encodes CATQNTEAFF.

The chain couples TRBV7-2 to TRBJ2-3, with 8 positions matching TRBD2. V lost 8 bases to trimming and J lost 2 bases; unmatched junction nucleotides: 9. The CDR3 has 15 residues. Looked up from germline, CDR1 is SGHTA and CDR2 is FQGNSA. The CDR3 region has the DNA TGTGCCAGCTCCATGAGCGGGAGATCCACAGATACGCAGTATTTT. It codes for CASSMSGRSTDTQYF.

This clonotype has ten or more counts. The rearrangement joins TRBV12-3 or TRBV12-4 to TRBJ2-5; either TRBD1 or TRBD2 may supply D (5 bases each). V lost 3 bases to trimming and J lost 5 bases, with 13 bases between them. This CDR3 comprises 14 residues. The CDR3 spells CASSFSRGLETQYF. The CDR3 DNA is TGTGCCAGCAGTTTTTCGAGGGGCCTGGAGACCCAGTACTTC.

V gene TRBV6-5 combines with J gene TRBJ2-1; no definite D call. Trimming removed 6 bases at V and 9 bases at J, with 18 bases between. CDR1 is MNHEY and CDR2 is SVGAGI in the germline V gene. There are 14 residues in the CDR3. CDR3 protein: CASSLPPPYGEQFF. CDR3 coding DNA: TGTGCCAGCAGCCTTCCCCCACCGTATGGTGAGCAGTTCTTC.

The rearrangement links TRBV9 to TRBJ1-3; a weak D match, TRBD1 (5 bases). The CDR3 has 14 amino acids. Looked up from germline, CDR1 is SGDLS and CDR2 is YYNGEE. V lost 4 bases, J lost 1 base, and 9 bases lay in between. The CDR3 spells CASSIQGSGNTIYF. CDR3 coding DNA: TGTGCCAGCAGCATCCAGGGTTCTGGAAACACCATATATTTT.

The chain combines TRBV6-2 or TRBV6-3 with TRBJ2-1; D gene uncertain. Trimming shortened V by 3 bases and J by 10 bases, and 16 bases separated the two germline ends. This CDR3 comprises 14 residues. Germline lookup yields CDR1 MNHEY and CDR2 SVGEGT. CDR3 in amino acids: CASSYSNIPYEQFF. The DNA for the CDR3 is TGTGCCAGCAGTTATTCGAACATCCCCTACGAGCAGTTCTTC.

This clonotype was counted only a few times. CDR3 DNA sequence: TGTGCCAGCAGCTTAGCAGCGGGGGGCTCCTACGAGCAGTACGTC. Encoded protein: CASSLAAGGSYEQYV. The rearrangement uses TRBV7-2 and TRBJ2-1, with TRBD2 matching 9 bases. With the DNA end fitting TRBJ2-7 better, the J assignment may be wrong. The CDR3 sequence is 15 residues long. Germline V gives CDR1 SGHTA, CDR2 FQGNSA.

This clonotype showed up just a few times. The junction and the germline gene differ at one end; a read error may be behind it. The chain employs TRBV2 and TRBJ2-3, with TRBD2 identical over 15 bases. Germline CDR1 SNHLY, CDR2 FYNNEI. CDR3 length: 18 residues. The CDR3 DNA is TGTGCCAGCAGCGAAGGGCGTGGGACTAGCGGGAGGTCGGATACGCAGTATTTT. Translating it yields CASSEGRGTSGRSDTQYF. Based on the CDR3 plus reference TRBV2 and TRBJ2-3, the full variable domain is EPEVTQTPSHQVTQMGQEVILRCVPISNHLYFYWYRQILGQKVEFLVSFYNNEISEKSEIFDDQFSVERPDGSNFTLKIRSTKLEDSAMYFCASSEGRGTSGRSDTQYFGPGTRLTVL.

This clonotype was detected once. Written as DNA, the CDR3 is TGTGCCAGCGCCATGAGTGGCAGCGGGGGCCGGGCCGGGGAGCTGTTTTTT. Translated: CASAMSGSGGRAGELFF. This sequence joins TRBV5-5 and TRBJ2-2; 8 bases fit TRBD2. With V trimmed by 7 bases and J by 6 bases, 17 bases remained unmatched. The CDR3 is 17 amino acids. Germline CDR1 and CDR2: SGHKS and YYEKEE (reference sequence).

There are a few counts of this clonotype. The chain couples TRBV5-1 to TRBJ2-5; 8 positions match TRBD1. In germline, CDR1 is SGHRS, CDR2 YFSETQ. The CDR3 is 14 amino acids. With V trimmed by 4 bases and J by 7 bases, 9 bases remained unmatched. CDR3: CASSVGQASVTQYF. The CDR3 coding sequence is TGCGCCAGCAGCGTGGGACAGGCGAGTGTGACCCAGTACTTC.

As regards this clonotype: This is likely a read error, given that the CDR3 carries no conserved phenylalanine or tryptophan at its end. The V and J genes are TRBV11-3 and TRBJ2-1; no definite D call. Germline loops: CDR1 SGHNT, CDR2 YENEEA. The CDR3 has 13 residues. V was clipped by 1 base and J by 12 bases, with 13 bases between them. CDR3 residues: CASSLVSSAWQFS. The DNA for the CDR3 is TGTGCCAGCAGCTTAGTCTCCTCCGCTTGGCAGTTCTCC.

This clonotype has only a few counts. The chain joins TRBV5-1 to TRBJ2-5; tentative D call: TRBD2 (6 bases). The last part of the DNA fits TRBJ2-1 better; the J call may be wrong. Per the germline V gene, CDR1 is SGHRS and CDR2 is YFSETQ. The CDR3 is made up of 14 amino acids. The CDR3 nucleotides read TGCGCCAGCAGCTCCGTCCCTCCTAGCGATGAGCAGTTCTTC. This encodes CASSSVPPSDEQFF.

This clonotype appeared a few times. This chain joins TRBV24-1 and TRBJ1-5; D is perhaps TRBD1 (6 bases). With 5 bases removed from V and 3 bases from J, the gap between germline ends came to 10 bases. The length of the CDR3 is 14 residues. Germline CDR1 is KGHDR and CDR2 is SFDVKD. This CDR3 is CATSGGQLNQPQHF. In DNA form, the CDR3 reads TGTGCCACCAGTGGGGGACAACTCAATCAGCCCCAGCATTTT.

The V and J genes are TRBV2 and TRBJ1-2; D unclear. CDR1 and CDR2 from the germline V gene are SNHLY and FYNNEI. V dropped 5 bases and J dropped 6 bases, with 13 bases sitting between them. The CDR3 runs to 13 residues. CDR3 DNA: TGTGCCAGCAGTCCCACCTCGGGCCATGGCTACACCTTC. It is translated as CASSPTSGHGYTF.

The rearrangement uses TRBV5-1 and TRBJ2-3, with 8 bases identical to TRBD1. Germline V gives CDR1 SGHRS, CDR2 YFSETQ. The CDR3 runs 16 residues. The V and J ends lost 0 bases and 3 bases, in that order; junction bases with no gene match: 6. CDR3 in DNA: TGCGCCAGCAGCTTGGAAGTGACAGGGGTAACAGATACGCAGTATTTT. Protein sequence: CASSLEVTGVTDTQYF.

This clonotype showed up just a few times. The chain couples TRBV29-1 to TRBJ2-5; 9 bases are a match to TRBD1. TRBJ2-7 explains the end of the DNA better; the J call may be wrong. CDR3 length: 14 residues. Germline loops: CDR1 SQVTM, CDR2 ANQGSEA. In nucleotides, the CDR3 is TGCAGCGTTGAGGACAGGGACAGGGCCTACGAGCAGTACTTC. It yields the protein CSVEDRDRAYEQYF.

To note about this clonotype: Being one base from a much bigger clone, this may be a read error. This chain joins TRBV4-1 and TRBJ2-5; the D is unclear. Trimming removed 3 bases from V and 4 bases from J, with 12 bases in between. The CDR3 has 14 amino acids. Germline V CDR1 and CDR2: MGHRA, YSYEKL. CDR3 coding DNA: TGCGCCAGCAGCCAGGCAATTTACCGAGAGACCCAGTACTTC. Its protein is CASSQAIYRETQYF.

V gene TRBV11-2 combines with J gene TRBJ2-7; the D is unclear. This CDR3 comprises 13 residues. V gave up 4 bases and J gave up 0 bases, with 7 bases separating them. CDR1 is SGHAT and CDR2 is FQNNGV in the germline V gene. CDR3 protein: CASSSSASYEQYF. CDR3 DNA: TGTGCCAGCAGCTCCTCAGCCTCCTACGAGCAGTACTTC.

The V and J genes are TRBV24-1 and TRBJ1-2, with 10 bases aligning to TRBD1. This CDR3 has 14 amino acids. V lost 5 bases, J lost 9 bases, and 8 bases stayed unmatched. In germline, CDR1 is KGHDR, CDR2 SFDVKD. CDR3 sequence: CATSAGTGAFRYTF. CDR3 in DNA: TGTGCCACCAGTGCGGGGACAGGGGCCTTTCGCTACACCTTC.

The chain couples TRBV7-9 to TRBJ1-1, with unresolved D. This CDR3 contains 12 residues. Germline V gene data show CDR1 as SEHNR and CDR2 as FQNEAQ (reference sequence). V was shortened by 6 bases and J by 3 bases, with 8 bases between the two germline ends. This CDR3 reads CASRSGDTEAFF. Here the CDR3 DNA reads TGTGCCAGCAGATCCGGGGACACTGAAGCTTTCTTT.

The chain couples TRBV25-1 to TRBJ2-3; a possible D gene is TRBD2 (5 bases). Germline CDR1 is MGHDK and CDR2 is SYGVNS. The CDR3 totals 16 residues. The V and J ends lost 0 bases and 5 bases respectively, with 15 bases between them. The chain's CDR3 is CASSEYGPQRGDTQYF. The DNA of the CDR3 is TGTGCCAGCAGTGAATACGGACCTCAACGGGGAGATACGCAGTATTTT. The complete variable domain, with remaining parts taken from reference TRBV25-1 and TRBJ2-3, reads EADIYQTPRYLVIGTGKKITLECSQTMGHDKMYWYQQDPGMELHLIHYSYGVNSTEKGDLSSESTVSRIRTEHFPLTLESARPSHTSQYLCASSEYGPQRGDTQYFGPGTRLTVL.